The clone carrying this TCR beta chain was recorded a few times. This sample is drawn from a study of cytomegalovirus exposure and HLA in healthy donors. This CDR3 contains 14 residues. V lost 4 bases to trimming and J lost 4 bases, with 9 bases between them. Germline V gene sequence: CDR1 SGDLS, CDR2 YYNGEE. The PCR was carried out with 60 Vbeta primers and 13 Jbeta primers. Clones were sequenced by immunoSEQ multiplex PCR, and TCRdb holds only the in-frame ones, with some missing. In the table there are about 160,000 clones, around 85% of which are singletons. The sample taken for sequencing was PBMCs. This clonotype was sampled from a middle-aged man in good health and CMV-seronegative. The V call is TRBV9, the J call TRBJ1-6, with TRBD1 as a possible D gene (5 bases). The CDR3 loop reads CASSIQEYNSPLHF. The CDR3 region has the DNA TGTGCCAGCAGCATACAGGAGTATAATTCACCCCTCCACTTT.